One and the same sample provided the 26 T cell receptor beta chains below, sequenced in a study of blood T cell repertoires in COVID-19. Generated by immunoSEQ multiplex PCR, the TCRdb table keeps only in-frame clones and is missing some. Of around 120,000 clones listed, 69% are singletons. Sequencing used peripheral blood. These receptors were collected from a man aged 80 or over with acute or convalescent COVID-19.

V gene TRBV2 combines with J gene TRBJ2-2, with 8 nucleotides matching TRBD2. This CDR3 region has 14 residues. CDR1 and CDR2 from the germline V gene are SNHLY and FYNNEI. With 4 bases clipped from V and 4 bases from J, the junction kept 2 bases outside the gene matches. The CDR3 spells CASSGTSITGELFF. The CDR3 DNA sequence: TGTGCCAGCAGTGGGACTAGCATCACCGGGGAGCTGTTTTTT.

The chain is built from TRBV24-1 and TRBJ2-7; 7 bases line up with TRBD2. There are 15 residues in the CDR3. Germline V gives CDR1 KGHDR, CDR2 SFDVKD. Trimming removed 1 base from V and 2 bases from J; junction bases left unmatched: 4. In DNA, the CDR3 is TGTGCCACCAGTGATTTTGCTAGCGGTACCTACGAGCAGTACTTC. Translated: CATSDFASGTYEQYF.

CDR3 sequence: CASSQRGETDTQYF. Here the CDR3 DNA reads TGTGCCAGCAGCCAACGGGGGGAGACAGATACGCAGTATTTT. V is TRBV6-5 and J is TRBJ2-3; 7 nucleotides line up with TRBD2. The V segment lost 6 bases and the J segment 3 bases; nucleotides outside the gene matches: 6. Germline CDR1 MNHEY, CDR2 SVGAGI. This CDR3 spans 14 amino acids.

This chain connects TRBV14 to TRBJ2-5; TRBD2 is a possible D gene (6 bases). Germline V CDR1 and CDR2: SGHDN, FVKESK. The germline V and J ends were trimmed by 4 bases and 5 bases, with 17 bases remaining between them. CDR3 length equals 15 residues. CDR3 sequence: CASSRLSGVRETQYF. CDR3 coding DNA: TGTGCCAGCAGCCGTCTTAGCGGTGTAAGGGAGACCCAGTACTTC.

The CDR3 region is CASSYQSDTQYF. The CDR3 bases are TGTGCCAGCAGTTACCAGTCAGATACGCAGTATTTT. The genes are TRBV6-2 or TRBV6-3 and TRBJ2-3; D is uncertain. Trimming cost V 2 bases and J 4 bases, with 4 bases left between them. CDR3 size: 12 residues. Germline CDR1 MNHEY, CDR2 SVGEGT.

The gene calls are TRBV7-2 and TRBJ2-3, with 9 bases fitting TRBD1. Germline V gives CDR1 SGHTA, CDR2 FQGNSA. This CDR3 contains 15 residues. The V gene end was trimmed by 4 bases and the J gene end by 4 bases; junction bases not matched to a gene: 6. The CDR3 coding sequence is TGTGCCAGCAGCTACGGACAGGGGAGAGCAGATACGCAGTATTTT. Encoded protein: CASSYGQGRADTQYF.

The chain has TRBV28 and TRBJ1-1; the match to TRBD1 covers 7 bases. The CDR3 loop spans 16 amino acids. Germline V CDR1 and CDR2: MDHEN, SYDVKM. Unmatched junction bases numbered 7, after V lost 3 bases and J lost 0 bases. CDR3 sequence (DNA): TGTGCCAGCAGTTTTACCCAGGGGGGTGTGAACACTGAAGCTTTCTTT. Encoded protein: CASSFTQGGVNTEAFF.

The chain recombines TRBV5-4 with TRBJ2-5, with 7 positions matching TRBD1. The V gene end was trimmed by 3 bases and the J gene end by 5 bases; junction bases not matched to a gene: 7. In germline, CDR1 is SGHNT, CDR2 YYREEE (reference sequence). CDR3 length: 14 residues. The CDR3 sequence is CASSSSGQVETQYF. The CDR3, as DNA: TGTGCCAGCAGCTCCTCAGGACAGGTCGAGACCCAGTACTTC.

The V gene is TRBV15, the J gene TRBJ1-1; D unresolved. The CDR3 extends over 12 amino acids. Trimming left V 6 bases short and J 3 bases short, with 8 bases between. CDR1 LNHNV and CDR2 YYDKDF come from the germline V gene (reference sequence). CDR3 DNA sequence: TGTGCCACCAGTCGGAGCGACACTGAAGCTTTCTTT. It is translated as CATSRSDTEAFF.

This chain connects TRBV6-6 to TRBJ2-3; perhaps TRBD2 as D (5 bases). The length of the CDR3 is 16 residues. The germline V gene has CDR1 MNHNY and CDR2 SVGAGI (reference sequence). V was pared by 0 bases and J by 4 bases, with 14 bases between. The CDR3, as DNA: TGTGCCAGCAGTTACTCGTCCGGGAAGAGGGCAGATACGCAGTATTTT. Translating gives CASSYSSGKRADTQYF.

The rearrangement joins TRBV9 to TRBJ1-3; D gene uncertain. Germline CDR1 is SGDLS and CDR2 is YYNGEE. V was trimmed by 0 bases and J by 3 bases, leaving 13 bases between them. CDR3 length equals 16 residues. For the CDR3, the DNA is TGTGCCAGCAGCGTAGACGCCCCGGGGTATGGAAACACCATATATTTT. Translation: CASSVDAPGYGNTIYF.

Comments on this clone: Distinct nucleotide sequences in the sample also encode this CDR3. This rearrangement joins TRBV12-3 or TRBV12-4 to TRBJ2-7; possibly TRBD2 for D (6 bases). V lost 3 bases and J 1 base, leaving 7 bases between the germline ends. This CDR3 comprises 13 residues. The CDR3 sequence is CASSFGGSYEQYF. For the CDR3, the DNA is TGTGCCAGCAGTTTCGGGGGATCCTACGAGCAGTACTTC.

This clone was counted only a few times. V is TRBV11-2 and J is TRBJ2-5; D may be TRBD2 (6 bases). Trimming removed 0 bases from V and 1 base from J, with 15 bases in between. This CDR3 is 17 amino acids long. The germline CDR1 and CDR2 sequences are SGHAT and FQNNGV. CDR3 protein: CASSLEGVGLLQETQYF. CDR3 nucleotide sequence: TGTGCCAGCAGCTTAGAGGGGGTGGGACTCCTCCAAGAGACCCAGTACTTC.

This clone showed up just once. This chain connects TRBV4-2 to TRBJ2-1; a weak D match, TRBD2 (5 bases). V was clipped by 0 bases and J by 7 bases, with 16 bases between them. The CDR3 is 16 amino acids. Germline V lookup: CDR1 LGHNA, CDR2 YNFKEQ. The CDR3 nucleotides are TGTGCCAGCAGCCAAGAGGGTGGGAGCGCACTGAATGAGCAGTTCTTC. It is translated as CASSQEGGSALNEQFF.

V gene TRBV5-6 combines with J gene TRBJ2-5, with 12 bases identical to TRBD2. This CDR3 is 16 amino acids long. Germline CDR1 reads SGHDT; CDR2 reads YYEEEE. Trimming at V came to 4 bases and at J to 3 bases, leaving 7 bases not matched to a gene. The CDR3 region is CASSPGLAGKEETQYF. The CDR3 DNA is TGTGCCAGCAGCCCCGGACTAGCGGGAAAAGAAGAGACCCAGTACTTC.

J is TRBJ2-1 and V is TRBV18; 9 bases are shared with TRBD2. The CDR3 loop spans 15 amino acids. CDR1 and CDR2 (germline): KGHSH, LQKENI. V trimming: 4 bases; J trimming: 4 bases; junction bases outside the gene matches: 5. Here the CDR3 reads CASSLDSGSYNEQFF. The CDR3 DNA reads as TGTGCCAGCTCACTCGATAGCGGGAGTTACAATGAGCAGTTCTTC.

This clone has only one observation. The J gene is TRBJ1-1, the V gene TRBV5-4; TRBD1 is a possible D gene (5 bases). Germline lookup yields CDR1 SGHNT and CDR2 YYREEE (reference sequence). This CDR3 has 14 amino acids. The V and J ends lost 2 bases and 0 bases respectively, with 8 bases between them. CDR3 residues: CASSFTGVNTEAFF. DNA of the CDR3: TGTGCCAGCAGCTTTACGGGGGTGAACACTGAAGCTTTCTTT.

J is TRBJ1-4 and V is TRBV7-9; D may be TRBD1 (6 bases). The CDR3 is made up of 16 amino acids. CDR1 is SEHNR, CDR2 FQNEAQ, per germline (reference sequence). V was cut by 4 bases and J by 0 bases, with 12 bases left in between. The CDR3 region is CASSSRTDPTNEKLFF. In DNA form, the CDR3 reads TGTGCCAGCAGCTCCCGGACAGACCCAACTAATGAAAAACTGTTTTTT.

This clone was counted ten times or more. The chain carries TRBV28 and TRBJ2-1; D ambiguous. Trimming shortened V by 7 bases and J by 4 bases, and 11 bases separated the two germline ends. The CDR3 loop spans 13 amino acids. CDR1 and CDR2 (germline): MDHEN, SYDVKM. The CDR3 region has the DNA TGTGCCAGCACCCTCGGGTTTTACAATGAGCAGTTCTTC. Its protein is CASTLGFYNEQFF.

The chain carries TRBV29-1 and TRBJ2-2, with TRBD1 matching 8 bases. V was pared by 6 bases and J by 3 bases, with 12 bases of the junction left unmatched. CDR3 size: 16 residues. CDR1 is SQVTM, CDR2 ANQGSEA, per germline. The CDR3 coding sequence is TGCAGCGTCGGACCCGGGACAGGAGGGGACACCGGGGAGCTGTTTTTT. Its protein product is CSVGPGTGGDTGELFF.

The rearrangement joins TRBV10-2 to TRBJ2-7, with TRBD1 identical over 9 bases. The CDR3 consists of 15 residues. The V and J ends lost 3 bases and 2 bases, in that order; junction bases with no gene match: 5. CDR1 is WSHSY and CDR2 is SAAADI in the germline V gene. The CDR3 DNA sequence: TGCGCCAGCAGTGACCTAAGGGACAGGGCCTACGAGCAGTACTTC. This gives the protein CASSDLRDRAYEQYF.

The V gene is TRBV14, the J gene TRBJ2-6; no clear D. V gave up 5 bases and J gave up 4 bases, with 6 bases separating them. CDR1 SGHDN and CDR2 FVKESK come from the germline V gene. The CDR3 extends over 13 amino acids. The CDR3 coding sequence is TGTGCCAGCAGCTCCCCGGGGGCCAACGTCCTGACTTTC. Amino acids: CASSSPGANVLTF.

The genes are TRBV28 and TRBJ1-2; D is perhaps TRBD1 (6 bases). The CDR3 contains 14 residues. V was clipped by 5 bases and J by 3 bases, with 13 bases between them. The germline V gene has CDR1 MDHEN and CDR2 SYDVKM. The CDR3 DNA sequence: TGTGCCAGCAGTCCAGGTCCAGGGGACTATGGCTACACCTTC. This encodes CASSPGPGDYGYTF.

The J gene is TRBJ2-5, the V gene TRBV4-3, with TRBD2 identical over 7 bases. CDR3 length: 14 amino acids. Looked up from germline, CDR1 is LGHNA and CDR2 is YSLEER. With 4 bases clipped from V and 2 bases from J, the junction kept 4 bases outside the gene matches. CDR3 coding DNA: TGCGCCAGCAGCCGGGACTACCAACAAGAGACCCAGTACTTC. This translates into CASSRDYQQETQYF.

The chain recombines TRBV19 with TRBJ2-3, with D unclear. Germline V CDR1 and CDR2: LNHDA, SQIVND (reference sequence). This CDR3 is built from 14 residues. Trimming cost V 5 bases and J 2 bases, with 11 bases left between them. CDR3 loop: CASSWSDSTDTQYF. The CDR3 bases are TGTGCCAGTAGTTGGAGCGACTCCACAGATACGCAGTATTTT.

The CDR3 is CASTNRDNLAEQYF. In nucleotides, the CDR3 is TGTGCCAGCACAAATCGGGACAACCTCGCCGAGCAGTACTTC. The gene calls are TRBV28 and TRBJ2-7; perhaps TRBD1 as D (6 bases). V was pared by 7 bases and J by 6 bases, with 19 bases between. Germline V gene lookup returns CDR1 MDHEN and CDR2 SYDVKM. The CDR3 extends over 14 amino acids.